Given below is one T cell receptor beta chain in context. The data were taken from a study of cytomegalovirus exposure and HLA in healthy donors. PCR used 60 Vbeta primers and 13 Jbeta primers. The assay was immunoSEQ multiplex PCR, and TCRdb's table has in-frame clones only and misses some. This sample's table has under 45,000 clones. J lost 8 bases, V lost 0 bases, and 4 bases had no gene match. The CDR3 contains 13 residues. Looked up from germline, CDR1 is SGHVS and CDR2 is FNYEAQ. This TCR was sampled from a male donor in good health and CMV-seronegative. The chain carries TRBV7-6 and TRBJ2-7, with 7 bases aligning to TRBD2. The source material was PBMCs. The CDR3 reads CASSLALGGKQYF. The CDR3 bases are TGTGCCAGCAGCTTAGCCCTCGGGGGGAAGCAGTACTTC.